This T cell receptor (beta chain) was observed in a study of cytomegalovirus exposure and HLA in healthy donors. Findings and caveats of the study: Most of the TCR beta V segments (in an earlier analysis) were productive either about 87% or about 30% of the time.

Looked up from germline, CDR1 is SGHTA and CDR2 is FQGNSA. Trimming removed 6 bases at V and 5 bases at J, with 14 bases between. The CDR3 is made up of 15 amino acids. This clone has just one count. Its matching antigen is unknown. Amplification used 60 Vbeta primers and 13 Jbeta primers. The protocol was immunoSEQ multiplex PCR, while the TCRdb copy is restricted to in-frame clones and leaves out a portion. There are roughly 70,000 clones in the sample; 65% to 70% occur only once, and less than 15% lies in the top ten. The sequenced material came from PBMCs. The receptor was derived from a male donor in good health and CMV-seropositive. The rearrangement links TRBV7-2 to TRBJ1-6; no reliable D call. CDR3 loop: CASRAGSRDNSPLHF. The CDR3 bases are TGTGCCAGCAGAGCCGGGTCCCGGGATAATTCACCCCTCCACTTT.